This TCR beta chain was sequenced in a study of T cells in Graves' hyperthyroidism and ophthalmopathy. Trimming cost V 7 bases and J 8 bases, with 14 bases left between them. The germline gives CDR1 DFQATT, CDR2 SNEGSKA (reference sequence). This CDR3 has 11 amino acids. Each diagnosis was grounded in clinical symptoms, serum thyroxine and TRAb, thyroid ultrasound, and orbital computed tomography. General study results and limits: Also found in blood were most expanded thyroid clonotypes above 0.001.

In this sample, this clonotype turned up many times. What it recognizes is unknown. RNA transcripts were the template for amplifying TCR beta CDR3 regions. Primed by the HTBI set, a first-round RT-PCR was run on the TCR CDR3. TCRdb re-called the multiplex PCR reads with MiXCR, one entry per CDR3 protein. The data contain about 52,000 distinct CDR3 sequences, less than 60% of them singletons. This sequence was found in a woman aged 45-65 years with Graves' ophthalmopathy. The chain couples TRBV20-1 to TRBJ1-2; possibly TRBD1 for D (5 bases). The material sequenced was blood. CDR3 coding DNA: TGCAGTGTTCCACCCCCAGGGGGCTACACCTTC. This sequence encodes CSVPPPGGYTF.